The TCR beta chain under discussion was sequenced for a study of cytomegalovirus exposure and HLA in healthy donors. Study-wide results and limits: Most TCR sequences were uncommon, yet certain public TCRs appeared in many donors. A later examination showed that TCR association rates differed by HLA locus, with DRB1 most and HLA-C fewest.

The V end lost 0 bases, the J end lost 2 bases, and 13 bases lay between the germline ends. Germline V lookup: CDR1 GTSNPN, CDR2 SVGIG (reference sequence). The CDR3 is 15 amino acids. PCR employed 60 Vbeta and 13 Jbeta primers. Here immunoSEQ multiplex PCR was the method, and the copy in TCRdb shows in-frame clones only, minus some. Among about 120,000 clones listed, around four fifths were seen once. This clone has more than one count but fewer than ten. As yet, its antigen is unknown. The origin of this receptor is a man aged 25 to 40 in good health and CMV-seropositive. Sequenced material: PBMCs. The chain employs TRBV30 and TRBJ1-2, with a tentative D call TRBD1 (5 bases). The CDR3: CAWSVSGGGNYGYTF. The CDR3 nucleotides are TGTGCCTGGAGTGTATCCGGGGGGGGGAACTATGGCTACACCTTC.